This T cell receptor beta chain was captured in a study of a mutant IDH1 vaccine in newly diagnosed glioma. Looking at the study overall: Every participant had undergone radiotherapy, temozolomide, or both before, and most underwent both.

Produced via immunoSEQ multiplex PCR; TCRdb's table is partial and in-frame only. The data contain about 60,000 clones, 70% to 85% of them singletons. V lost 7 bases, J lost 0 bases, and 11 bases stayed unmatched. From germline, CDR1 is SQVTM and CDR2 ANQGSEA. The CDR3 loop spans 16 amino acids. On this clone itself: The antigen is not known.

Time point: week 11, during vaccination. Topical imiquimod accompanied each vaccine dose, which consisted of 300 ug of mutant IDH1 20-mer peptide. Donor diagnoses consisted of new WHO grade 3 or 4 IDH1-mutant, ATRX-lost astrocytomas. The receptor comes from a woman in her forties or fifties with glioma. This chain uses TRBV29-1 with TRBJ2-1, with 8 bases lining up with TRBD2. This specimen consisted of PBMCs, obtained from a glioma patient whose treatment included an IDH1 peptide vaccine. Written as DNA, the CDR3 is TGCAGCGCCCCGGGGAGCGGGGGTATCTCCTACAATGAGCAGTTCTTC. This gives the protein CSAPGSGGISYNEQFF.